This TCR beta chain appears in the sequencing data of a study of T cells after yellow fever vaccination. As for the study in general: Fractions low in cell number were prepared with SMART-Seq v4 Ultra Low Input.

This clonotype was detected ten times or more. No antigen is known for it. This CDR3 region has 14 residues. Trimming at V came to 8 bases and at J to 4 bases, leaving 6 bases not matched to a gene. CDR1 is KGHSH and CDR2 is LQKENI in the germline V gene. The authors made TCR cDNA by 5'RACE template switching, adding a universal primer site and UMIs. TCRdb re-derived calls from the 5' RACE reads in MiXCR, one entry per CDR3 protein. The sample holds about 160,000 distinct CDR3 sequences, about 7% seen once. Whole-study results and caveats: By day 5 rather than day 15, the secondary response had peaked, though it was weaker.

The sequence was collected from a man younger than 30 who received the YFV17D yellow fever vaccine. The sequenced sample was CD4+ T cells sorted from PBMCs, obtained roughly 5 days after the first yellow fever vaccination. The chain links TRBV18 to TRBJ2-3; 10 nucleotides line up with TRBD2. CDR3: CASKLSGGADTQYF. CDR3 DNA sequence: TGTGCCAGCAAACTCAGCGGGGGGGCAGATACGCAGTATTTT.